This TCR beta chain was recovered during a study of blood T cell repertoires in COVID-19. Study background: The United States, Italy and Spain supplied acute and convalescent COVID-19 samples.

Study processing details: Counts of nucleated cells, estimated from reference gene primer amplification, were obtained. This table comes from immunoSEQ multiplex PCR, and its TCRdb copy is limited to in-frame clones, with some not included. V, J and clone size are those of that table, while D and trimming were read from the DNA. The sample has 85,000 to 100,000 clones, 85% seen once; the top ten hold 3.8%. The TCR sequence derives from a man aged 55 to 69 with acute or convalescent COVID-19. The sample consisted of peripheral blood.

In DNA, the CDR3 is TGTGCCTGGAGTATTGACAGGGGCACAGATACGCAGTATTTT. It encodes CAWSIDRGTDTQYF. The chain has TRBV30 and TRBJ2-3; 7 bases are a match to TRBD1. The CDR3 runs 14 residues. V lost 2 bases, J lost 1 base, and 3 bases stayed unmatched. Germline CDR1 and CDR2: GTSNPN and SVGIG (reference sequence).